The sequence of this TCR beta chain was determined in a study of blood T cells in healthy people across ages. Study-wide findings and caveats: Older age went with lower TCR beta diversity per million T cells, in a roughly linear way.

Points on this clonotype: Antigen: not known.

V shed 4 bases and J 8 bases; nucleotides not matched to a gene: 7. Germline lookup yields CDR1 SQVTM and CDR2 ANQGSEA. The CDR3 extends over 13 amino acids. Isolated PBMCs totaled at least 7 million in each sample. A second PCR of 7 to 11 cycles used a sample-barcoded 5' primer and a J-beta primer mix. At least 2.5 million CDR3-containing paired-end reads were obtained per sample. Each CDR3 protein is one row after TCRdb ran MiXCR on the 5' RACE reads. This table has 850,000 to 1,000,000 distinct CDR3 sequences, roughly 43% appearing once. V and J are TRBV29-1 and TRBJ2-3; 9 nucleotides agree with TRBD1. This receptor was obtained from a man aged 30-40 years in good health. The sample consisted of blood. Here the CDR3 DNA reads TGCAGCGTTGTGGACAGGGGATTTGGTACGCAGTATTTT. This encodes CSVVDRGFGTQYF.